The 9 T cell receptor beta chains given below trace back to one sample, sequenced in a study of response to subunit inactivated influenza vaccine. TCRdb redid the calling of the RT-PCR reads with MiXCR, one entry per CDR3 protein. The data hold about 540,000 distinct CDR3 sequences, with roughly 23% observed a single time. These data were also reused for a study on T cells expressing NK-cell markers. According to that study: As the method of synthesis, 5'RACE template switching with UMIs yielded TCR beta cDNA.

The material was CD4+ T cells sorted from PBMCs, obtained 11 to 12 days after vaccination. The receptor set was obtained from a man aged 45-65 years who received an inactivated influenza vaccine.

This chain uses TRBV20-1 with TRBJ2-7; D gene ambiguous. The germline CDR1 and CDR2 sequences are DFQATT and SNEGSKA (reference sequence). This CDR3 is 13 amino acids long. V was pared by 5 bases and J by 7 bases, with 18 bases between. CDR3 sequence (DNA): TGCAGTGCTCCCATTTCCCGCGGCAGAGAGCAGTACTTC. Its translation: CSAPISRGREQYF.

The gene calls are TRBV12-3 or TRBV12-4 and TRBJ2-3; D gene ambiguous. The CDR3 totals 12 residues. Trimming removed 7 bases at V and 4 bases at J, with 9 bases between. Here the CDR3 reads CASTSDADTQYF. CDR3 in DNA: TGTGCCAGCACTTCGGATGCAGATACGCAGTATTTT.

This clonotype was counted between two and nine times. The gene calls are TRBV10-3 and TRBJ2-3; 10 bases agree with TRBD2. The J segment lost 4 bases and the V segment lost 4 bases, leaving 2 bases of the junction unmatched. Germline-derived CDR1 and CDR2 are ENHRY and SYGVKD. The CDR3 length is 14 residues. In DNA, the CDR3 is TGTGCCATCAGTGGCACTAGCGGGGCAGATACGCAGTATTTT. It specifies CAISGTSGADTQYF.

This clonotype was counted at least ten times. In DNA, the CDR3 is TGCAGTGCCGGGCGAGGGATGAGCAATCAGCCCCAGCATTTT. Protein sequence: CSAGRGMSNQPQHF. V is TRBV20-1 and J is TRBJ1-5; D not resolved. Per the germline V gene, CDR1 is DFQATT and CDR2 is SNEGSKA (reference sequence). This CDR3 has 14 residues. Trimming took 6 bases from V and 1 from J, leaving 13 bases between them.

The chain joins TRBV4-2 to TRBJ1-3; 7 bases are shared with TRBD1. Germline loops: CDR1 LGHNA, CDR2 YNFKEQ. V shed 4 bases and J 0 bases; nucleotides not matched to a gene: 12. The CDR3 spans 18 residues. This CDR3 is CASSRQRQGRSSGNTIYF. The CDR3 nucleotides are TGTGCCAGCAGCCGCCAAAGACAGGGTAGAAGCTCTGGAAACACCATATATTTT.

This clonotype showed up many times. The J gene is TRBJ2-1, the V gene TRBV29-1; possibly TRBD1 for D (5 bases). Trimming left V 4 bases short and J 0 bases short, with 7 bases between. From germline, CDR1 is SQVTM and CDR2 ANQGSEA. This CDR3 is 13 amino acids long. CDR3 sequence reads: CSVGGGSYNEQFF. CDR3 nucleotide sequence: TGCAGCGTTGGGGGCGGCTCCTACAATGAGCAGTTCTTC.

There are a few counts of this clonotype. The chain's CDR3 is CSARPTRSSGANVLTF. The CDR3 bases are TGCAGTGCTAGACCGACCCGGAGCTCTGGGGCCAACGTCCTGACTTTC. The J gene is TRBJ2-6, the V gene TRBV20-1; D is undetermined. Germline V gene lookup returns CDR1 DFQATT and CDR2 SNEGSKA (reference sequence). Trimming pared 2 bases from V and 0 bases from J, leaving 11 bases between. This CDR3 has 16 residues.

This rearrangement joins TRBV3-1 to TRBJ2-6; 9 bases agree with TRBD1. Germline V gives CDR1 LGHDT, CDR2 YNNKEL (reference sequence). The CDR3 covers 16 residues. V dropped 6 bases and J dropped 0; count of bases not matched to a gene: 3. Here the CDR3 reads CASRGTGSSGANVLTF. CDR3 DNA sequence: TGTGCCAGCAGGGGGACAGGGAGCTCTGGGGCCAACGTCCTGACTTTC. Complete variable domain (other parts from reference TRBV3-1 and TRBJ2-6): DTAVSQTPKYLVTQMGNDKSIKCEQNLGHDTMYWYKQDSKKFLKIMFSYNNKELIINETVPNRFSPKSPDKAHLNLHINSLELGDSAVYFCASRGTGSSGANVLTFGAGSRLTVL.

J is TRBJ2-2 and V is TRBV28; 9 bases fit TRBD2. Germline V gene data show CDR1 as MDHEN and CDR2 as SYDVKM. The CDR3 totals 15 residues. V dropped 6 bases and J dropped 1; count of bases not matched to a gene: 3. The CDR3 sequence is CASRTSGRNTGELFF. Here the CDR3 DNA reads TGTGCCAGCAGGACTAGCGGACGGAACACCGGGGAGCTGTTTTTT.